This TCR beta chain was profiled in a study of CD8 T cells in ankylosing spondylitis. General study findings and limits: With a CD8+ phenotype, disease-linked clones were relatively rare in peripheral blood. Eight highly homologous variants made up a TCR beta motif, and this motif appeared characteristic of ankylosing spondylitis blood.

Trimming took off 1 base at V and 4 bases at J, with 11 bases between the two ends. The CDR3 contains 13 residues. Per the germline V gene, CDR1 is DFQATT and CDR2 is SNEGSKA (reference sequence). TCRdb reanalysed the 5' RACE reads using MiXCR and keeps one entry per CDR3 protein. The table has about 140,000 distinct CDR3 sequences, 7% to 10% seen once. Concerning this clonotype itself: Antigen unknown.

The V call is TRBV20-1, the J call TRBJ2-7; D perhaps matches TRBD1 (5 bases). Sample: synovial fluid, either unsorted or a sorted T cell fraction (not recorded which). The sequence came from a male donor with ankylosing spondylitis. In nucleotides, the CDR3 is TGCAGTGCTAGAGGACAGAGAATTTACGAGCAGTACTTC. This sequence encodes CSARGQRIYEQYF.